The clone carrying this TCR beta chain came up once. Original processing notes: Using reference gene primer amplification, nucleated cell counts were estimated. Generated by immunoSEQ multiplex PCR, the TCRdb table keeps only in-frame clones and is missing some. The V and J calls and the clone size are those of that table, but D and trimming were determined from the DNA. The repertoire holds almost 400,000 clones, with 85% to 90% as singletons. These data belong to a study of blood T cell repertoires in COVID-19. Overall study context: Sources were T cells, B-cell-depleted T cells, or PBMCs; the material itself was cDNA or gDNA.

The germline V and J ends were trimmed by 6 bases and 4 bases, with 9 bases remaining between them. Germline V gene sequence: CDR1 MNHEY, CDR2 SVGAGI. The CDR3 contains 13 residues. Those enrolled, adults aged roughly 18 to 100 years, came from 25 or so US areas. The chain uses TRBV6-5 and TRBJ2-2, with D possibly matching TRBD1 (6 bases). The TCR was taken from a woman aged 25 to 39 with acute COVID-19. Sequenced: PBMCs or T cells enriched from blood (not recorded which). In DNA form, the CDR3 reads TGTGCCAGCAGCTGGACAGCCACCGGGGAGCTGTTTTTT. Its translation is CASSWTATGELFF.